A selection of T cell receptor beta chains follows, all from one sample in a study of response to subunit inactivated influenza vaccine. TCRdb reprocessed the RT-PCR reads with MiXCR, giving one entry per CDR3 protein. The sample lists approximately 500,000 distinct CDR3 sequences; approximately 20% were seen once. These sequences were also reported in another study, on T cells expressing NK-cell markers.

Sample: CD4+ T cells sorted from PBMCs, taken 11 to 12 days after vaccination. The receptor source for this set is a man aged 45-65 years who received an inactivated influenza vaccine. CDR3s include the opening cysteine and the closing phenylalanine or tryptophan. A D gene is named only where the DNA matches it firmly. Expanded clones get a size class; other rows say once, few or many, or leave the size out.

v_call,j_call,clone_size,d_call,cdr3_aa,cdr3_nt
TRBV30,TRBJ1-5,.,.,CAWARTANQPQHF,TGTGCCTGGGCCCGGACGGCCAATCAGCCCCAGCATTTT
TRBV6-6,TRBJ2-4,.,.,CASSLGAKNIQYF,TGTGCCAGCAGTTTAGGAGCCAAAAACATTCAGTACTTC
TRBV20-1,TRBJ2-1,.,.,CSASSIGGSYNEQFF,TGCAGTGCTAGCTCGATTGGGGGCTCCTACAATGAGCAGTTCTTC
TRBV20-1,TRBJ2-5,.,.,CSASLGTRETQYF,TGCAGTGCTAGCCTCGGGACAAGGGAGACCCAGTACTTC
TRBV12-3/TRBV12-4,TRBJ1-2,.,.,CASSPRRLYGYTF,TGTGCCAGCAGTCCACGGAGACTCTATGGCTACACCTTC
TRBV7-9,TRBJ1-1,many,.,CASRLTGITEAFF,TGTGCCAGCAGGTTAACAGGGATCACTGAAGCTTTCTTT
TRBV6-2/TRBV6-3,TRBJ2-4,.,.,CASTTRGDIQYF,TGTGCCAGCACCACGAGGGGAGACATTCAGTACTTC
TRBV28,TRBJ2-1,.,TRBD2,CASSSHRLAGGSYNEQFF,TGTGCCAGCAGTTCACATAGACTAGCGGGGGGCTCCTACAATGAGCAGTTCTTC
TRBV15,TRBJ1-4,.,.,CATSGHRDEKLFF,TGTGCCACCAGCGGGCACAGGGATGAAAAACTGTTTTTT
TRBV5-1,TRBJ1-3,.,TRBD1,CASSAGTGSGNTIYF,TGCGCCAGCAGCGCAGGGACAGGGTCTGGAAACACCATATATTTT
TRBV5-6,TRBJ1-3,few,.,CASSLDHRAGGNTIYF,TGTGCCAGCAGCTTGGATCATCGCGCCGGAGGAAACACCATATATTTT
TRBV5-1,TRBJ2-1,.,TRBD2,CASSIGTSGVDEQFF,TGCGCCAGCAGCATTGGGACTAGCGGGGTTGATGAGCAGTTCTTC
TRBV27,TRBJ2-5,once,.,CASRPTELGTQYF,TGTGCCAGCAGACCTACAGAGCTTGGGACCCAGTACTTC
TRBV9,TRBJ2-3,few,.,CASSNFEGSADTQYF,TGTGCCAGCAGCAATTTCGAGGGAAGCGCAGATACGCAGTATTTT
TRBV30,TRBJ1-1,.,.,CAWSPLSGNTEAFF,TGTGCCTGGAGTCCTCTTTCGGGGAACACTGAAGCTTTCTTT
TRBV9,TRBJ2-7,.,.,CASSVAGHPSYEQYF,TGTGCCAGCAGCGTAGCGGGACATCCTTCCTACGAGCAGTACTTC
TRBV9,TRBJ2-3,.,.,CASSVAPTGTDTQYF,TGTGCCAGCAGCGTAGCCCCAACCGGCACAGATACGCAGTATTTT
TRBV6-1,TRBJ2-7,.,TRBD1,CASTLTGTGTSEQYF,TGTGCCAGCACACTCACCGGGACAGGGACGTCCGAGCAGTACTTC
TRBV6-1,TRBJ2-3,.,TRBD2,CASSLAGSSTDTQYF,TGTGCCAGCAGCCTAGCGGGATCTAGCACAGATACGCAGTATTTT
TRBV27,TRBJ1-2,.,.,CASSSGIGYTF,TGTGCCAGCAGTTCAGGGATAGGCTACACCTTC
TRBV4-3,TRBJ2-1,few,TRBD1,CASSQPGQGDGEQFF,TGCGCCAGCAGCCAGCCAGGACAGGGGGATGGTGAGCAGTTCTTC
TRBV4-2,TRBJ2-7,.,.,CASSQAEGSYEQYF,TGTGCCAGCAGCCAGGCCGAGGGTTCCTACGAGCAGTACTTC
TRBV20-1,TRBJ2-4,.,TRBD2,CSARDSSGPDIQYF,TGCAGTGCTAGAGATTCTAGCGGCCCGGACATTCAGTACTTC
TRBV12-3/TRBV12-4,TRBJ1-2,.,.,CASSLGGTWDGYTF,TGTGCCAGCAGTTTAGGGGGGACTTGGGATGGCTACACCTTC
TRBV28,TRBJ2-1,few,.,CASHRDGEQFF,TGTGCCAGCCACAGGGATGGTGAGCAGTTCTTC
TRBV19,TRBJ2-3,.,TRBD2,CASSIDLSGRTDTQYF,TGTGCCAGTAGTATAGACTTGAGCGGGAGAACAGATACGCAGTATTTT
TRBV6-2/TRBV6-3,TRBJ2-5,few,.,CASRAGTHQETQYF,TGTGCCAGCAGGGCCGGGACCCACCAAGAGACCCAGTACTTC
TRBV11-1,TRBJ2-7,.,TRBD2,CAGGPGLAGGDRLGWKYEQYF,TGTGCCGGAGGACCGGGACTAGCGGGAGGAGACAGATTAGGATGGAAATACGAGCAGTACTTC
TRBV4-3,TRBJ2-7,.,.,CASSQDLVRGQDFYEQYF,TGCGCCAGCAGCCAAGATTTGGTGAGAGGGCAGGACTTTTACGAGCAGTACTTC
TRBV11-1,TRBJ1-1,.,.,CASSLSRDITEAFF,TGTGCCAGCAGCTTGAGTCGGGATATCACTGAAGCTTTCTTT
TRBV7-9,TRBJ2-1,.,.,CASSLATRLNEQFF,TGTGCCAGCAGCTTAGCCACCCGTCTTAATGAGCAGTTCTTC
TRBV19,TRBJ2-1,.,TRBD1,CASSSPGGSYNEQFF,TGTGCCAGTAGTAGCCCAGGGGGCTCCTACAATGAGCAGTTCTTC
TRBV10-3,TRBJ1-1,few,.,CAAHPALGETEAFF,TGTGCCGCCCATCCAGCTTTGGGGGAAACTGAAGCTTTCTTT
TRBV7-2,TRBJ2-7,.,TRBD1,CASSQQGAGEQYF,TGTGCCAGCAGTCAACAGGGGGCAGGTGAGCAGTACTTC
TRBV5-1,TRBJ2-3,few,.,CASSRQGTRRLTDTQYF,TGCGCCAGCAGCCGGCAAGGGACTCGCCGCCTCACAGATACGCAGTATTTT
TRBV5-5,TRBJ1-5,few,.,CASSRTQGWNQPQHF,TGTGCCAGCAGCCGCACCCAGGGGTGGAATCAGCCCCAGCATTTT
TRBV7-2,TRBJ2-6,.,TRBD1,CASRLDRSGANVLTF,TGTGCCAGCAGACTGGACAGGTCTGGGGCCAACGTCCTGACTTTC
TRBV12-3/TRBV12-4,TRBJ1-5,.,.,CASSYGGETSRPQHF,TGTGCCAGCAGTTATGGGGGGGAGACCTCGCGGCCCCAGCATTTT
TRBV18,TRBJ2-1,.,.,CASQPRAGPLYNEQFF,TGTGCCAGCCAACCGCGGGCAGGACCTTTATACAATGAGCAGTTCTTC
TRBV4-1,TRBJ2-2,few,.,CASSQRALTNTGELFF,TGCGCCAGCAGCCAGAGGGCTCTGACGAACACCGGGGAGCTGTTTTTT
TRBV18,TRBJ2-3,.,.,CASSPPANTDTQYF,TGTGCCAGCTCACCACCGGCAAACACAGATACGCAGTATTTT
TRBV20-1,TRBJ2-1,few,.,CSARGLTYHEQFF,TGCAGTGCTAGGGGACTGACGTACCATGAGCAGTTCTTC
TRBV12-3/TRBV12-4,TRBJ1-5,.,.,CASSLGQAGNQPQHF,TGTGCCAGCAGTTTAGGTCAGGCGGGCAATCAGCCCCAGCATTTT
TRBV5-1,TRBJ2-2,.,.,CASSLEPPGRVTGELFF,TGCGCCAGCAGCTTAGAACCCCCCGGACGGGTCACCGGGGAGCTGTTTTTT
TRBV6-1,TRBJ1-6,few,.,CASTTASSYNSPLHF,TGTGCCAGTACGACTGCCTCCTCCTATAATTCACCCCTCCACTTT
TRBV7-2,TRBJ1-1,many,.,CASSSSGGREAFF,TGTGCCAGCAGCTCATCCGGGGGTCGAGAGGCTTTCTTT
TRBV4-3,TRBJ2-5,.,TRBD1,CASSRHRGVNGQGVLWTQYF,TGCGCCAGCAGCCGACATCGGGGCGTTAATGGACAGGGGGTCTTGTGGACCCAGTACTTC
TRBV3-1,TRBJ2-7,.,.,CASSRGGPSYEQYF,TGTGCCAGCAGCCGAGGGGGGCCCTCCTACGAGCAGTACTTC
TRBV5-1,TRBJ2-1,.,.,CASSIPKGNYNEQFF,TGCGCCAGCAGCATTCCGAAGGGCAACTACAATGAGCAGTTCTTC
TRBV5-6,TRBJ2-4,few,TRBD1,CASSRLGQGAVKNIQYF,TGTGCCAGCAGCCGGCTTGGACAGGGGGCAGTCAAAAACATTCAGTACTTC
TRBV12-3/TRBV12-4,TRBJ2-1,many,.,CASQSYNEQFF,TGTGCCAGCCAGTCCTACAATGAGCAGTTCTTC
TRBV6-6,TRBJ2-1,.,TRBD2,CASTRTSGGAWSYNEQFF,TGTGCCAGCACCAGGACTAGCGGGGGCGCTTGGTCCTACAATGAGCAGTTCTTC
TRBV18,TRBJ1-2,few,.,CASSPPNDAVYGYTF,TGTGCCAGCTCACCACCGAACGACGCTGTCTATGGCTACACCTTC
TRBV11-2,TRBJ2-7,few,TRBD1,CASSGTGGKYEQYF,TGTGCCAGCAGCGGGACAGGGGGCAAGTACGAGCAGTACTTC